The next 3 T cell receptor beta chains were all read from a single sample in a study of blood T cell repertoires in COVID-19. Data came from immunoSEQ multiplex PCR; TCRdb stores just in-frame clones and leaves some out. This table has roughly 300,000 clones, approximately 84% appearing once. Sequencing was done on a sample of PBMCs or T cells enriched from blood (not recorded which). Source of these receptors: a young woman who had recovered from COVID-19.

The count of this clone is one. The chain has TRBV19 and TRBJ2-1; no clear D gene. Per germline, CDR1 LNHDA and CDR2 SQIVND (reference sequence). This CDR3 is 13 amino acids long. V lost 6 bases and J lost 8, with 14 bases in between. CDR3 in amino acids: CASSSDWRYEQFF. CDR3 coding DNA: TGTGCCAGTAGCTCCGATTGGCGGTATGAGCAGTTCTTC.

The chain is built from TRBV24-1 and TRBJ1-1, with TRBD1 identical over 10 bases. Looked up from germline, CDR1 is KGHDR and CDR2 is SFDVKD. V dropped 4 bases and J dropped 4; count of bases not matched to a gene: 11. There are 17 residues in the CDR3. CDR3 nucleotides: TGTGCCACCAGTGACTTCCCTGGGACAGGGGAAGTCACTGAAGCTTTCTTT. Its translation: CATSDFPGTGEVTEAFF.

The CDR3 here is CASSPPVSTYEQYF. The DNA for the CDR3 is TGTGCCAGCTCACCACCGGTCAGTACCTACGAGCAGTACTTC. V is TRBV18 and J is TRBJ2-7, with D uncertain. Germline V gene data show CDR1 as KGHSH and CDR2 as LQKENI. CDR3 length: 14 amino acids. V was cut by 0 bases and J by 2 bases, with 8 bases left in between.